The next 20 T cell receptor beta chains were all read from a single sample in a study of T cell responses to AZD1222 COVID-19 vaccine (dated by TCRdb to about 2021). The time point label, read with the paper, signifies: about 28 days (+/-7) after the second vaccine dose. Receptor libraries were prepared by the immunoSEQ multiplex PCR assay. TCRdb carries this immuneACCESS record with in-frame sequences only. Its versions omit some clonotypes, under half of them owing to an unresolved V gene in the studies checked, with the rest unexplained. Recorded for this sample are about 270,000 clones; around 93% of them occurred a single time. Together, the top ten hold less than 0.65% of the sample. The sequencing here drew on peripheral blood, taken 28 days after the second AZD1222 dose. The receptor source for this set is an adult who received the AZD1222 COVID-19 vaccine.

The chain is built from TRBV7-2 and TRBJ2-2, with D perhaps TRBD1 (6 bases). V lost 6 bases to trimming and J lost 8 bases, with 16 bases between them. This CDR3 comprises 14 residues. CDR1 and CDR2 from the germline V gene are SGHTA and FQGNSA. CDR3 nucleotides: TGTGCCAGCAGTAAGGGACAACTCAAAGGGGAGCTGTTTTTT. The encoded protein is CASSKGQLKGELFF.

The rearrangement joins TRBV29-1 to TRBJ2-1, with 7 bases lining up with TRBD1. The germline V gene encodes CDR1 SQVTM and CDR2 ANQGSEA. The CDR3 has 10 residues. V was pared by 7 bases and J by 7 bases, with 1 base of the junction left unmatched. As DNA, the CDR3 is TGCAGCGGGACAGGAAATGAGCAGTTCTTC. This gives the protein CSGTGNEQFF.

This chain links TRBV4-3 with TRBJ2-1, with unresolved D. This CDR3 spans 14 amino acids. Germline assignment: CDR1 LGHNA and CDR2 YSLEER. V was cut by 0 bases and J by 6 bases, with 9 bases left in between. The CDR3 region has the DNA TGCGCCAGCAGCCAAGAGGCTAGATCCAATGAGCAGTTCTTC. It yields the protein CASSQEARSNEQFF.

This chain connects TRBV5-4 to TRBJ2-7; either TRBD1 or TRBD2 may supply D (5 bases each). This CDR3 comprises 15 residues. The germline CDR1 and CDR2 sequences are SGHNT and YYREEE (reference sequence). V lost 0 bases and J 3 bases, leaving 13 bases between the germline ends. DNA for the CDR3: TGTGCCAGCAGCTTGGTGACACGGGACCACTACGAGCAGTACTTC. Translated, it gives CASSLVTRDHYEQYF.

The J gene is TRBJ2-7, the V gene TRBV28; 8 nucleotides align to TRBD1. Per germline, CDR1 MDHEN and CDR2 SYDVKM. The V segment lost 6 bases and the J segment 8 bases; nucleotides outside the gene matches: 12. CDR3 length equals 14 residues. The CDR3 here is CASSEQGVGGKQYF. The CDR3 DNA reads TGTGCCAGCAGCGAACAGGGGGTCGGCGGGAAGCAGTACTTC.

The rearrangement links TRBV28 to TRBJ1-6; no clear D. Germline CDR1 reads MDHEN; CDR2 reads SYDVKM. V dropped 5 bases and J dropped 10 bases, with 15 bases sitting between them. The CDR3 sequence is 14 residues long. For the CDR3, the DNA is TGTGCCAGCAGTACTACCCCTACAAGATCACCCCTCCACTTT. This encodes CASSTTPTRSPLHF.

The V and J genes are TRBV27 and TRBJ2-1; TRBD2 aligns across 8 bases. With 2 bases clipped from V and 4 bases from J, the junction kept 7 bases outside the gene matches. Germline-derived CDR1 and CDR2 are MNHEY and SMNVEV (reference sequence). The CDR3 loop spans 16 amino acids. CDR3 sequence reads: CASSLRASGFYNEQFF. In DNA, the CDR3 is TGTGCCAGCAGTTTACGGGCTAGCGGGTTTTACAATGAGCAGTTCTTC.

The CDR3 DNA is TGTGCCAGCGGTTCAGGGGTCCCCCTCTCTGGGGCCAACGTCCTGACTTTC. Translation: CASGSGVPLSGANVLTF. J is TRBJ2-6 and V is TRBV27; perhaps TRBD1 as D (6 bases). Between the trimmed V and J ends, which lost 8 bases and 0 bases, there was a span of 17 bases. The CDR3 is 17 residues long. Germline loops: CDR1 MNHEY, CDR2 SMNVEV (reference sequence).

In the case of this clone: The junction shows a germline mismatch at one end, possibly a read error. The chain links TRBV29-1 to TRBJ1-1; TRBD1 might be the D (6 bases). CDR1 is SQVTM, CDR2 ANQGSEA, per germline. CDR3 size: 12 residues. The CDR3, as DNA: TGCAGCGTCGAAGCCCCGGGGGCAGGCGCTTTCTTT. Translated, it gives CSVEAPGAGAFF.

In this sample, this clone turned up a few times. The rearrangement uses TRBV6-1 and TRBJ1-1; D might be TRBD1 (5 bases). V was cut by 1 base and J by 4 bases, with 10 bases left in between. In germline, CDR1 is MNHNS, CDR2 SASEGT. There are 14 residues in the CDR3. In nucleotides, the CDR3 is TGTGCCAGCAGTGAAGGGGGCGGGATCACTGAAGCTTTCTTT. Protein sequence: CASSEGGGITEAFF.

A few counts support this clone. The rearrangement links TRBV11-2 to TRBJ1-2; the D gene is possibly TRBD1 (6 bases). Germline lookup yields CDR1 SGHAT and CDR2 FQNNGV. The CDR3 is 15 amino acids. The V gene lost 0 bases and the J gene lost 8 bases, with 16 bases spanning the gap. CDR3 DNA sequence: TGTGCCAGCAGCTTAGAGCCGTCAGGGGTCCGAGGCTACACCTTC. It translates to CASSLEPSGVRGYTF.

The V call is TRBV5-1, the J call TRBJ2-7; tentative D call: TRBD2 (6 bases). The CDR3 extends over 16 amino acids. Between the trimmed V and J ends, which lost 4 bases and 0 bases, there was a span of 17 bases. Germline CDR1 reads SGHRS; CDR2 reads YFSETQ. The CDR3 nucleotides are TGCGCCAGCAGCGGGCAGGAGGGGCCCAGCTCCTACGAGCAGTACTTC. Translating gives CASSGQEGPSSYEQYF.

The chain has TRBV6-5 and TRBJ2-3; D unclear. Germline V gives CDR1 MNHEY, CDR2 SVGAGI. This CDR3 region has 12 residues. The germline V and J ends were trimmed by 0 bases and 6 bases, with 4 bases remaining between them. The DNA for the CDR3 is TGTGCCAGCAGTTACTCAGGGGATACGCAGTATTTT. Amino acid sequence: CASSYSGDTQYF.

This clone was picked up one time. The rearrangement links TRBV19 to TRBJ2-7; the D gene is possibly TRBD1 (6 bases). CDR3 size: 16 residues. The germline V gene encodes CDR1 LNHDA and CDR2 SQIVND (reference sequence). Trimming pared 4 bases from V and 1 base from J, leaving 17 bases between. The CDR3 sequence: CASSTDSQQGSYEQYF. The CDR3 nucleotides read TGTGCCAGTAGTACCGACTCCCAACAGGGTTCCTACGAGCAGTACTTC.

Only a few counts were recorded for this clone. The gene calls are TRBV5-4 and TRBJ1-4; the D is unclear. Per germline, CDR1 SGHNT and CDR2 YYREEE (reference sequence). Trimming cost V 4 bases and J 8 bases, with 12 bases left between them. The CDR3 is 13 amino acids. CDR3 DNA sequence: TGTGCCAGCAGCCCGCTCCCTCGGGAAAAACTGTTTTTT. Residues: CASSPLPREKLFF.

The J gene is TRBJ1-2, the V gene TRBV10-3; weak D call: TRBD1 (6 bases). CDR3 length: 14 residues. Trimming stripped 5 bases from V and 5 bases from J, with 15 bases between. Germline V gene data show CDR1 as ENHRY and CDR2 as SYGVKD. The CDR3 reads CAISNDRRLYGYTF. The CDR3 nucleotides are TGTGCCATCAGTAATGACAGGCGATTATATGGCTACACCTTC.

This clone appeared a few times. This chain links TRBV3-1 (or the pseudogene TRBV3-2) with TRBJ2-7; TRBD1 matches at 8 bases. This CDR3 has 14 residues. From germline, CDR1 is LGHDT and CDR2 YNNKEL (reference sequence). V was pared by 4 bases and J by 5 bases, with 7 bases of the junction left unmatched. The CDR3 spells CASSPGTGADEQYF. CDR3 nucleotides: TGTGCCAGCAGCCCTGGGACAGGAGCGGACGAGCAGTACTTC.

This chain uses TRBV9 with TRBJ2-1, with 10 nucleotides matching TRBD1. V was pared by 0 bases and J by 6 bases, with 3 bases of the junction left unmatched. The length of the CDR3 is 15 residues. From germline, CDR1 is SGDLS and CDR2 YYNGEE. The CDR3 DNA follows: TGTGCCAGCAGCGTAGTTGGGACAGGGGTCAATGAGCAGTTCTTC. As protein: CASSVVGTGVNEQFF.

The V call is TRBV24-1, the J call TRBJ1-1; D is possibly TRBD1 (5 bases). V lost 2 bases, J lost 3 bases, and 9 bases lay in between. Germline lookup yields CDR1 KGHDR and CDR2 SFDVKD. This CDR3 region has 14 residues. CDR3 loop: CATSDSGPDTEAFF. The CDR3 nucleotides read TGTGCCACCAGTGATTCGGGGCCGGACACTGAAGCTTTCTTT.

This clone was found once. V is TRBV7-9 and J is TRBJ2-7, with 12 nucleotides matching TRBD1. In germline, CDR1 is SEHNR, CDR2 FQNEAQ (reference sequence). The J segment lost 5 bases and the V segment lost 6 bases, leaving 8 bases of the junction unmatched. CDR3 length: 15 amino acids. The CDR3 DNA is TGTGCCAGCAGTTCCGGGACAGGGGGCTTCAACGAGCAGTACTTC. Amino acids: CASSSGTGGFNEQYF. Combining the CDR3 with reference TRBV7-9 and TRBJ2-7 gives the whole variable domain DTGVSQNPRHKITKRGQNVTFRCDPISEHNRLYWYRQTLGQGPEFLTYFQNEAQLEKSRLLSDRFSAERPKGSFSTLEIQRTEQGDSAMYLCASSSGTGGFNEQYFGPGTRLTVT.